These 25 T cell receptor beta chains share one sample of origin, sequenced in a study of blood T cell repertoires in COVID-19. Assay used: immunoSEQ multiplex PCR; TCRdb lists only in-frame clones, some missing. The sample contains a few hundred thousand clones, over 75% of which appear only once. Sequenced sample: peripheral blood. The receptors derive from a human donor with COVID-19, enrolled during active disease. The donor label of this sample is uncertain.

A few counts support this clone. This chain's CDR3 is CAWTLDSESEAFF. CDR3 nucleotide sequence: TGTGCCTGGACCCTAGACAGTGAAAGTGAAGCTTTCTTT. This chain links TRBV30 with TRBJ1-1; perhaps TRBD1 as D (5 bases). CDR1 GTSNPN and CDR2 SVGIG come from the germline V gene (reference sequence). Deletions cut 4 bases from V and 7 bases from J, with 16 bases between. There are 13 residues in the CDR3.

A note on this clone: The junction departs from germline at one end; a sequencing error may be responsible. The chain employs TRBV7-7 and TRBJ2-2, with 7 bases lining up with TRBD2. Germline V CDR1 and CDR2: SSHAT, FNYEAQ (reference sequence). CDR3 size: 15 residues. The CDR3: CASSAGTTTTGELFF. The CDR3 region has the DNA TGTGCTAGCAGCGCCGGGACTACGACCACCGGGGAGCTGTTTTTT.

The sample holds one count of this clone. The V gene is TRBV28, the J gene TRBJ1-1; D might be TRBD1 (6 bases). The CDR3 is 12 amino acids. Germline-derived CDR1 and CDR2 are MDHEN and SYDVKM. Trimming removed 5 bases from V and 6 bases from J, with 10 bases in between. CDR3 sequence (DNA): TGTGCCAGCAGTCCCCACAGGGCTGAAGCTTTCTTT. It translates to CASSPHRAEAFF. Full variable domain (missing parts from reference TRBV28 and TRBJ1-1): DVKVTQSSRYLVKRTGEKVFLECVQDMDHENMFWYRQDPGLGLRLIYFSYDVKMKEKGDIPEGYSVSREKKERFSLILESASTNQTSMYLCASSPHRAEAFFGQGTRLTVV.

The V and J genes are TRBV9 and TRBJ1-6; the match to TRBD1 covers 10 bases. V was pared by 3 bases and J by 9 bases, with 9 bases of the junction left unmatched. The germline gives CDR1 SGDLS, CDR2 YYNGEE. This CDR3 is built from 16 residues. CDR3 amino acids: CASSASDRGHFSPLHF. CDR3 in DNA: TGTGCCAGCAGCGCGAGCGACAGGGGGCATTTTTCACCCCTCCACTTT.

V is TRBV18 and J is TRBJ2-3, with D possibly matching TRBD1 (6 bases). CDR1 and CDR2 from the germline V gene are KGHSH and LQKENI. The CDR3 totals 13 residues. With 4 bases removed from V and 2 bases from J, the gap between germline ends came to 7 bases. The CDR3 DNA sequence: TGTGCCAGCTCACGGACAGCCACAGATACGCAGTATTTT. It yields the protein CASSRTATDTQYF.

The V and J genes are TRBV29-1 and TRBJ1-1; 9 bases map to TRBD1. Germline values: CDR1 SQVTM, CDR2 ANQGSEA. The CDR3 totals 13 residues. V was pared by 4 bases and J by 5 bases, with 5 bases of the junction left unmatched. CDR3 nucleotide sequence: TGCAGCGTTGGCGGGACAGGGAGAACTGAAGCTTTCTTT. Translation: CSVGGTGRTEAFF.

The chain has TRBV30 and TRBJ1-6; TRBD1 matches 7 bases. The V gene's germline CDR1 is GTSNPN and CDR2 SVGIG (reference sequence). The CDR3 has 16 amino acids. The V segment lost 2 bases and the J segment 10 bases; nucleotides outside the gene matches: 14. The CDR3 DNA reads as TGTGCCTGGAGTTCAAACGGAGGGACAGTCCCCTCACCCCTCCACTTT. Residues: CAWSSNGGTVPSPLHF.

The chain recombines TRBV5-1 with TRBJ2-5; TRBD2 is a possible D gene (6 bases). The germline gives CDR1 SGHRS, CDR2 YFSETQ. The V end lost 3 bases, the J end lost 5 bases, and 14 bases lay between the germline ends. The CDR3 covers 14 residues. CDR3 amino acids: CASSSGDGLETQYF. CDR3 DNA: TGCGCCAGCAGCTCGGGGGACGGACTGGAGACCCAGTACTTC.

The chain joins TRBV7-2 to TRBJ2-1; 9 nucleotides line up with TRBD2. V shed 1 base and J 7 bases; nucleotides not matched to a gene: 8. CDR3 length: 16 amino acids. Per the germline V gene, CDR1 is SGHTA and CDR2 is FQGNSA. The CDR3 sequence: CASSLDSGSLSNEQFF. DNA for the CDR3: TGTGCCAGCAGCTTAGATAGCGGGAGTCTTTCGAATGAGCAGTTCTTC.

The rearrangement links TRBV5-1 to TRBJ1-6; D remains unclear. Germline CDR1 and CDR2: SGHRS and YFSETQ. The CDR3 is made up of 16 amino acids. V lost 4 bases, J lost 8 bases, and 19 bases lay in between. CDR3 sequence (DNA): TGCGCCAGCAGCCCCGGTGGAGGGCAAGGGTATTCACCCCTCCACTTT. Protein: CASSPGGGQGYSPLHF.

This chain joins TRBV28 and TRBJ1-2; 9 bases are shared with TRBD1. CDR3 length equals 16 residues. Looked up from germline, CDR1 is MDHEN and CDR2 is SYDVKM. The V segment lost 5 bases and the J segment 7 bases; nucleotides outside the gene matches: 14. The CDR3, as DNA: TGTGCCAGCAGTCCATCAACCCTACAGGGGGCGGGTGGCTACACCTTC. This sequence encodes CASSPSTLQGAGGYTF.

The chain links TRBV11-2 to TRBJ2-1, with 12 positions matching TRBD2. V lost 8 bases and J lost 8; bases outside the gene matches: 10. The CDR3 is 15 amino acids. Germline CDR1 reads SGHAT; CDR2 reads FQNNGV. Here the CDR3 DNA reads TGTGCCAGCGGACTGACTAGCGGGGGTTGGGATGAGCAGTTCTTC. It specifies CASGLTSGGWDEQFF.

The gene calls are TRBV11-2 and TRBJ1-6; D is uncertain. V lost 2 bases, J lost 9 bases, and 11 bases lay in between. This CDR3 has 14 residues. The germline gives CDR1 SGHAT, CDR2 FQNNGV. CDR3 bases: TGTGCCAGCAGCTTAATCGGTCAAATTTCACCCCTCCACTTT. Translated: CASSLIGQISPLHF.

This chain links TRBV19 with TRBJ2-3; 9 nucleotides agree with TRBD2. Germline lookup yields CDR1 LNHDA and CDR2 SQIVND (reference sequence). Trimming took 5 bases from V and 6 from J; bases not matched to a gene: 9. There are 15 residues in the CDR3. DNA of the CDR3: TGTGCCAGTAGTGACCCTAGCGGGACCTTGGATACGCAGTATTTT. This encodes CASSDPSGTLDTQYF.

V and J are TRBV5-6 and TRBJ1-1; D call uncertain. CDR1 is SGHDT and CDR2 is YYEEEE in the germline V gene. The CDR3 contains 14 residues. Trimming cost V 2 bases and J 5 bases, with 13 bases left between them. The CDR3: CASSFWPGGTEAFF. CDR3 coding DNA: TGTGCCAGCAGCTTTTGGCCAGGAGGAACTGAAGCTTTCTTT.

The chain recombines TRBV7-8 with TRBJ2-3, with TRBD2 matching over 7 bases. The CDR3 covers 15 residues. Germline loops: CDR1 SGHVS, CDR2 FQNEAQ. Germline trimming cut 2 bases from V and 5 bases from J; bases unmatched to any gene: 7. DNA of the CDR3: TGTGCCAGCAGCTTAAGCGCCGGCGGGGGAGATACGCAGTATTTT. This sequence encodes CASSLSAGGGDTQYF.

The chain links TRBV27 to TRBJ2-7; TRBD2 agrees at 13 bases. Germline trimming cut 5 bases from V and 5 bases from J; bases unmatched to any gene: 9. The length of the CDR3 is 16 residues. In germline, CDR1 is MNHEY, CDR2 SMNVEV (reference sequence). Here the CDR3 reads CASSRLAGGLLNEQYF. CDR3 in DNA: TGTGCCAGCAGTAGACTAGCGGGAGGCCTACTAAACGAGCAGTACTTC.

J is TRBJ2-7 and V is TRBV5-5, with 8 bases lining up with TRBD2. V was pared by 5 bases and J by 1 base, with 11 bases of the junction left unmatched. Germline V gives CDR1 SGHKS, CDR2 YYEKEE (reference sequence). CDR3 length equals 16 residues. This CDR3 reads CASRKEWREASYEQYF. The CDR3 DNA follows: TGTGCCAGCAGGAAGGAGTGGCGGGAGGCTTCCTACGAGCAGTACTTC.

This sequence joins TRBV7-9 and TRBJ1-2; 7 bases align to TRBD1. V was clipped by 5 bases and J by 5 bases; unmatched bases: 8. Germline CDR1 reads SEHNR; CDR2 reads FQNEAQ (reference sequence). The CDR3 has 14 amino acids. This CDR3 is CASSLTGEGYGYTF. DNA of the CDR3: TGTGCCAGCAGCCTTACAGGGGAAGGTTATGGCTACACCTTC.

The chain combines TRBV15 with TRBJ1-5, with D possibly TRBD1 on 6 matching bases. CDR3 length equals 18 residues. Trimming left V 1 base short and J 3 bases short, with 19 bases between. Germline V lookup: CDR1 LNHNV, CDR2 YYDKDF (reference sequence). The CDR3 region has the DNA TGTGCCACCAGCAGAGTCCTGGGGCGGCAGGGGCTCAATCAGCCCCAGCATTTT. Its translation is CATSRVLGRQGLNQPQHF.

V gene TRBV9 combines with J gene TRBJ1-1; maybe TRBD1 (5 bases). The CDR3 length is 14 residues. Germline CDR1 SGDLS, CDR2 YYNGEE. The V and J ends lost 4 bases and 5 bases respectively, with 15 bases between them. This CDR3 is CASSPGPQGTEAFF. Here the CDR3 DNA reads TGTGCCAGCAGCCCGGGTCCCCAGGGAACTGAAGCTTTCTTT.

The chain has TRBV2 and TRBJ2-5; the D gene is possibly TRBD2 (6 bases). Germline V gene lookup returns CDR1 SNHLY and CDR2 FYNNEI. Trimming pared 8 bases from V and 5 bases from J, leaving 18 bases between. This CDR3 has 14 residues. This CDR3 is CASGRRVGGETQYF. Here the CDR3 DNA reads TGTGCCAGCGGCCGCCGGGTCGGAGGGGAGACCCAGTACTTC.

The CDR3, as DNA: TGTGCCAGCAGCTTAAGGCTAGCGGACTACAATGAGCAGTTCTTC. Translating it yields CASSLRLADYNEQFF. This rearrangement joins TRBV7-3 to TRBJ2-1; 7 bases match TRBD2. This CDR3 is 15 amino acids long. CDR1 and CDR2 from the germline V gene are SGHTA and FQGTGA. Trimming took 1 base from V and 3 from J; bases not matched to a gene: 3.

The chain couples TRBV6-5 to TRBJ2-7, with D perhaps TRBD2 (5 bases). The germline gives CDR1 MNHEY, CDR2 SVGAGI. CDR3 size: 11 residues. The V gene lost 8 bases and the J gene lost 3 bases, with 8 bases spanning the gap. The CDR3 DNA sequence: TGTGCCAGCCCCGGACTCTACGAGCAGTACTTC. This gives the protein CASPGLYEQYF.

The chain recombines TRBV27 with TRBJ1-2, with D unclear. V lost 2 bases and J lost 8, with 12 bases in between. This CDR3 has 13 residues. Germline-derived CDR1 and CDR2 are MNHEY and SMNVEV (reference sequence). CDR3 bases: TGTGCCAGCAGTTTACGCCCCGGGGAGGGCTACACCTTC. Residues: CASSLRPGEGYTF.